This is a list of T cell receptor beta chains from one sample in a study of Ad26.COV2.S vaccination and SARS-CoV-2 variants. Using immunoSEQ multiplex PCR, the repertoire was profiled, and TCRdb retains in-frame clones only, with some absent. The data contain about 350,000 clones, approximately 85% of them seen just once; the ten biggest clones take up roughly 3.3%. The source was peripheral blood, collected in a trial of Ad26.COV2.S vaccine versus placebo. The source of these receptors is a person between 18 and 65 years old who received the Ad26.COV2.S COVID-19 vaccine or a placebo. Both conserved end residues are part of each CDR3. D genes are given only for firm matches. Expanded clones get a size class; other rows say once, few or many, or leave the size out.

CDR3 DNA	CDR3 protein	clone size	J gene	V gene	CDR3 length	D gene
TGTGCCAGCAGCGTAGTGCAGGGCAAGGCCGGGGAGCTGTTTTTT	CASSVVQGKAGELFF	few	TRBJ2-2	TRBV9	15	NA
TGTGCCAGCAGTCTTCGACAAGGCTACGAGCAGTACTTC	CASSLRQGYEQYF	once	TRBJ2-7	TRBV27	13	NA
TGCGCCAGCAGTGAACCAGGGACCCCCATCTTC	CASSEPGTPIF	NA	TRBJ2-1	TRBV10-2	11	NA
TGTGCCAGCAGTTCCCACCTGACAGGCCCCTATGGCTACACCTTC	CASSSHLTGPYGYTF	few	TRBJ1-2	TRBV27	15	NA
TGTGCCAGCAGTGAAGCGGGGACTAGCGGCGGAGGAGATACGCAGTATTTT	CASSEAGTSGGGDTQYF	NA	TRBJ2-3	TRBV6-1	17	TRBD2
TGTGCCAGCTCACCACTCCGGGACAGGCAGAGCTCTGGGGCCAACGTCCTGACTTTC	CASSPLRDRQSSGANVLTF	NA	TRBJ2-6	TRBV18	19	TRBD1
TGTGCCAGCAGCGTAGTGGACGAAGGCTACGAGCAGTACTTC	CASSVVDEGYEQYF	NA	TRBJ2-7	TRBV9	14	NA
TGTGCCAGCAGCGCCGGGACAGGGGGAACCGGGGAGCTGTTTTTT	CASSAGTGGTGELFF	NA	TRBJ2-2	TRBV9	15	TRBD1
TGTGCCAGTAGTATCGGGGTGGGGTGGGCTAGCGGGATCTACAATGAGCAGTTCTTC	CASSIGVGWASGIYNEQFF	NA	TRBJ2-1	TRBV19	19	TRBD2
TGTGCCAGCAGTTCGGAATTGGGGTACTACGAGCAGTACTTC	CASSSELGYYEQYF	once	TRBJ2-7	TRBV27	14	NA
TGTGCCAGCAGCTTTTTGGCCATTAACTATGGCTACACCTTC	CASSFLAINYGYTF	NA	TRBJ1-2	TRBV7-9	14	NA
TGTGCCAGCTCACCGATTGACCTGAACTATGGCTACACCTTC	CASSPIDLNYGYTF	NA	TRBJ1-2	TRBV18	14	NA
TGTGCCGTTAATTCCGGGACAGCGGATTTGGGCGGCTACACCTTC	CAVNSGTADLGGYTF	NA	TRBJ1-2	TRBV6-5	15	TRBD1